The 24 T cell receptor beta chains below were found in one sample sequenced in a study of blood T cells in healthy people across ages. Together with a sample-barcoded 5' primer, a J-beta primer mix was included in a second PCR lasting about 6 to 11 cycles. TCRdb fed the 5' RACE reads into MiXCR, producing one record per CDR3 protein. The data show hundreds of thousands of distinct CDR3 sequences, with about 53% seen just once and about two fifths held by the top ten. The material sequenced was blood. All receptors derive from a man older than 75 in good health.

This rearrangement joins TRBV7-2 to TRBJ2-1; no definite D call. In germline, CDR1 is SGHTA, CDR2 FQGNSA. Deletions cut 2 bases from V and 0 bases from J, with 11 bases between. CDR3 length: 16 amino acids. The CDR3 sequence: CASSLNSVSSYNEQFF. CDR3 DNA sequence: TGTGCCAGCAGCTTAAACAGCGTCAGCTCCTACAATGAGCAGTTCTTC.

CDR3 sequence (DNA): TGCAGTGCTTCGGACTACCCCTACGAGCAGTACTTC. The encoded protein is CSASDYPYEQYF. The J gene is TRBJ2-7, the V gene TRBV20-1, with D possibly TRBD2 on 6 matching bases. CDR1 DFQATT and CDR2 SNEGSKA come from the germline V gene (reference sequence). With 5 bases removed from V and 2 bases from J, the gap between germline ends came to 10 bases. This CDR3 contains 12 residues.

The gene calls are TRBV20-1 and TRBJ2-1, with 10 nucleotides matching TRBD2. The CDR3 runs 15 residues. The germline V gene encodes CDR1 DFQATT and CDR2 SNEGSKA (reference sequence). Trimming took 0 bases from V and 5 from J; bases not matched to a gene: 4. CDR3 DNA: TGCAGTGCTAGAGAAGGGACTAGCGCTGACAATGAGCAGTTCTTC. Encoded protein: CSAREGTSADNEQFF.

The chain couples TRBV27 to TRBJ2-1; TRBD1 is a possible D gene (5 bases). The CDR3 covers 14 residues. Germline values: CDR1 MNHEY, CDR2 SMNVEV (reference sequence). The V end was cut by 5 bases, the J end by 2 bases, with 10 bases between. The CDR3, as DNA: TGTGCCAGCAGTAACCCAGGGCCCTACAATGAGCAGTTCTTC. As protein: CASSNPGPYNEQFF.

The chain combines TRBV18 with TRBJ2-4; 11 bases fit TRBD2. The J call could be wrong; TRBJ2-7 is a better fit for the DNA end. The germline V gene has CDR1 KGHSH and CDR2 LQKENI. The CDR3 spans 15 residues. The CDR3 sequence is CASSSTSGNTAEQYF. The CDR3 nucleotides read TGTGCCAGCTCATCGACTAGCGGGAACACGGCCGAGCAGTACTTC.

This clonotype was found a few times. The CDR3 nucleotides read TGTGCCAGCAGCTTAGTGAGGCTAGCGGGAAGCACAGATACGCAGTATTTT. This gives the protein CASSLVRLAGSTDTQYF. This chain links TRBV7-2 with TRBJ2-3; 9 nucleotides agree with TRBD2. The CDR3 contains 17 residues. Trimming took 1 base from V and 0 from J; bases not matched to a gene: 5. CDR1 and CDR2 (germline): SGHTA, FQGNSA.

The J gene is TRBJ2-1, the V gene TRBV7-9; the match to TRBD2 covers 10 bases. This CDR3 has 18 residues. Per the germline V gene, CDR1 is SEHNR and CDR2 is FQNEAQ (reference sequence). The V segment lost 1 base and the J segment 8 bases; nucleotides outside the gene matches: 14. The CDR3 nucleotides read TGTGCCAGCAGCTTAGATCCGGGGGCTAGCGGGAGAAGCGATGAGCAGTTCTTC. Protein product: CASSLDPGASGRSDEQFF.

A few counts support this clonotype. The chain recombines TRBV3-1 with TRBJ2-7, with 8 bases matching TRBD2. The ends lost 4 bases at V and 3 bases at J; junction bases unmatched: 8. Germline-derived CDR1 and CDR2 are LGHDT and YNNKEL (reference sequence). This CDR3 contains 15 residues. For the CDR3, the DNA is TGTGCCAGCAGCCCCAGCGGGAGAGGGTTCTACGAGCAGTACTTC. Its translation: CASSPSGRGFYEQYF.

Here the CDR3 reads CATGQGNEQFF. CDR3 bases: TGTGCCACGGGACAGGGCAATGAGCAGTTCTTC. V usage is TRBV12-3 or TRBV12-4 and J usage is TRBJ2-1; 9 bases fit TRBD1. The CDR3 is made up of 11 amino acids. The V and J ends lost 10 bases and 6 bases, in that order; junction bases with no gene match: 1.

V is TRBV5-1 and J is TRBJ1-1; a possible D gene is TRBD1 (5 bases). The CDR3 extends over 15 amino acids. V was pared by 3 bases and J by 3 bases, with 15 bases between. The germline V gene has CDR1 SGHRS and CDR2 YFSETQ. CDR3 amino acids: CASSSLQGGDTEAFF. The CDR3 DNA follows: TGCGCCAGCAGCTCACTCCAGGGAGGCGACACTGAAGCTTTCTTT.

The V gene is TRBV2, the J gene TRBJ2-1; 7 bases match TRBD2. V shed 3 bases and J 2 bases; nucleotides not matched to a gene: 4. Germline assignment: CDR1 SNHLY and CDR2 FYNNEI. The CDR3 totals 15 residues. The CDR3 DNA reads TGTGCCAGCAGTGATTCGGGAGGCGCCTACAATGAGCAGTTCTTC. It codes for CASSDSGGAYNEQFF. Full variable domain (missing parts from reference TRBV2 and TRBJ2-1): EPEVTQTPSHQVTQMGQEVILRCVPISNHLYFYWYRQILGQKVEFLVSFYNNEISEKSEIFDDQFSVERPDGSNFTLKIRSTKLEDSAMYFCASSDSGGAYNEQFFGPGTRLTVL.

This clonotype was found a few times. This chain uses TRBV20-1 with TRBJ1-2; weak D call: TRBD1 (5 bases). CDR3 length equals 16 residues. V was shortened by 0 bases and J by 0 bases, with 14 bases between the two germline ends. Germline values: CDR1 DFQATT, CDR2 SNEGSKA (reference sequence). The CDR3 region has the DNA TGCAGTGCTAGAGATAACAGGCAGCGGCCTAACTATGGCTACACCTTC. It translates to CSARDNRQRPNYGYTF.

The V call is TRBV5-1, the J call TRBJ2-5; D gene unclear. The CDR3 covers 17 residues. Trimming took 0 bases from V and 11 from J, leaving 26 bases between them. Per the germline V gene, CDR1 is SGHRS and CDR2 is YFSETQ. CDR3 sequence: CASSLAGSGRSSYGQYF. The DNA for the CDR3 is TGCGCCAGCAGCTTGGCCGGTTCCGGGCGGAGCTCCTACGGGCAGTACTTC.

This chain joins TRBV20-1 and TRBJ2-1, with 9 positions matching TRBD1. The trim removed 4 bases at V and 10 bases at J, leaving 17 bases unmatched. CDR1 and CDR2 (germline): DFQATT, SNEGSKA (reference sequence). The CDR3 is 16 amino acids. CDR3 loop: CSAKGTTGGGTGEQFF. Written as DNA, the CDR3 is TGCAGTGCTAAGGGAACAACAGGGGGCGGGACGGGGGAGCAGTTCTTC.

The chain employs TRBV7-2 and TRBJ2-1; TRBD2 might be the D (6 bases). V was pared by 5 bases and J by 4 bases, with 21 bases between. The germline CDR1 and CDR2 sequences are SGHTA and FQGNSA. This CDR3 is built from 17 residues. The CDR3 here is CASSPPIRTTSYNEQFF. DNA of the CDR3: TGTGCCAGCAGCCCACCGATCCGGACTACTTCTTACAATGAGCAGTTCTTC.

This sequence joins TRBV5-1 and TRBJ2-4; D unresolved. V was shortened by 0 bases and J by 5 bases, with 9 bases between the two germline ends. The CDR3 runs 14 residues. Germline V gene sequence: CDR1 SGHRS, CDR2 YFSETQ. The DNA for the CDR3 is TGCGCCAGCAGCTTGGGTATGTCCCAAAACATTCAGTACTTC. Amino acids: CASSLGMSQNIQYF.

The J gene is TRBJ2-7, the V gene TRBV20-1, with D tentatively TRBD1 (5 bases). V was trimmed by 1 base and J by 6 bases, leaving 16 bases between them. The CDR3 is 14 amino acids. Germline V gene sequence: CDR1 DFQATT, CDR2 SNEGSKA (reference sequence). DNA for the CDR3: TGCAGTGCTAGAGCCGGCGCAGGGTACCGCGAGCAGTACTTC. This codes for CSARAGAGYREQYF.

The chain employs TRBV11-3 and TRBJ1-4; D not resolved. Trimming shortened V by 1 base and J by 4 bases, and 28 bases separated the two germline ends. Germline CDR1 SGHNT, CDR2 YENEEA. The CDR3 consists of 21 residues. The CDR3 loop is CASSLVPGAGAALRVNEKLFF. In DNA, the CDR3 is TGTGCCAGCAGCTTAGTTCCCGGCGCCGGCGCAGCTCTACGAGTTAATGAAAAACTGTTTTTT.

The chain joins TRBV11-2 to TRBJ2-1; no clear D gene. The CDR3 is 13 residues long. Looked up from germline, CDR1 is SGHAT and CDR2 is FQNNGV. V shed 5 bases and J shed 7 bases, with 12 bases lying between them. This chain's CDR3 is CASSPTWVNEQFF. DNA for the CDR3: TGTGCCAGCAGCCCAACTTGGGTTAATGAGCAGTTCTTC.

The chain joins TRBV24-1 to TRBJ2-2, with D perhaps matching TRBD1 (6 bases). V lost 5 bases and J lost 0, with 9 bases in between. Germline-derived CDR1 and CDR2 are KGHDR and SFDVKD. The CDR3 extends over 15 amino acids. This chain's CDR3 is CATSVGGANTGELFF. In DNA form, the CDR3 reads TGTGCCACCAGTGTAGGGGGAGCGAACACCGGGGAGCTGTTTTTT.

V and J are TRBV2 and TRBJ2-7; 12 nucleotides align to TRBD2. Gene TRBJ2-5 matches the end of the DNA better, so the J call may be wrong. CDR1 SNHLY and CDR2 FYNNEI come from the germline V gene. This CDR3 region has 14 residues. The CDR3 protein is CASREGLAGETQYF. CDR3 DNA: TGTGCCAGCAGGGAGGGACTAGCGGGAGAGACCCAGTACTTC.

The CDR3 loop is CASSYNPKDGYTF. CDR3 DNA sequence: TGTGCCAGCTCTTACAACCCGAAGGATGGCTACACCTTC. The rearrangement links TRBV18 to TRBJ1-2; D is unclear. There are 13 residues in the CDR3. The V end was cut by 6 bases, the J end by 6 bases, with 14 bases between. Germline V lookup: CDR1 KGHSH, CDR2 LQKENI.

There are a few counts of this clonotype. The gene calls are TRBV20-1 and TRBJ1-2, with D perhaps matching TRBD1 (5 bases). Germline V CDR1 and CDR2: DFQATT, SNEGSKA (reference sequence). This CDR3 has 14 residues. V lost 2 bases, J lost 7 bases, and 17 bases lay in between. The CDR3 region has the DNA TGCAGTGCTAGACCACTGCAGGGCGTCGGTGGCTACACCTTC. This translates into CSARPLQGVGGYTF.

The V call is TRBV7-9, the J call TRBJ1-2; no firm D call. V was clipped by 5 bases and J by 6 bases, with 16 bases between them. Germline CDR1 and CDR2: SEHNR and FQNEAQ (reference sequence). The CDR3 contains 14 residues. CDR3 sequence reads: CASSPETRVNGYTF. CDR3 DNA sequence: TGTGCCAGCAGCCCCGAGACCCGAGTGAATGGCTACACCTTC.